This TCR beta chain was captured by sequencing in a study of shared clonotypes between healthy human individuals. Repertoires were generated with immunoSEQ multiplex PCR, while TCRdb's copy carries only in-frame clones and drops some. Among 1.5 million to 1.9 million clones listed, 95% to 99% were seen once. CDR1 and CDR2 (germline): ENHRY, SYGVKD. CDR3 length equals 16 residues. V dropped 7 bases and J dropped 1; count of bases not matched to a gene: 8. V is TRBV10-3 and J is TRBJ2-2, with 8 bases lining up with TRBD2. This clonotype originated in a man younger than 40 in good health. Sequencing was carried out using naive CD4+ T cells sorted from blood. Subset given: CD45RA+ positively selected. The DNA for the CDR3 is TGTGCCATCACCCCACGGGGACTAGTGAACACCGGGGAGCTGTTTTTT. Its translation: CAITPRGLVNTGELFF.